This T cell receptor (beta chain) is drawn from a study of monozygotic twins with inflammatory bowel disease (dated by TCRdb to 2018 to 2020). Describing the broader study: In total, some 30 monozygotic twin pairs made up the full study: 19 Danish pairs, all IBD-discordant, plus nine German pairs, of which four were IBD-concordant and five were IBD-discordant. Each individual had, on average, about 151 000 unique TCRalpha sequences and 181 000 unique TCRbeta sequences available for analysis. Within discordant pairs, disease-associated traits were sought mainly by comparing IBD patients with their genetically identical healthy co-twins.

From each donor, a roughly 2.5 ml peripheral blood sample was drawn into PAXgene tubes and stored at -80 degrees C. Without any T cell sorting, total RNA was extracted from whole blood using the PAXgene blood miRNA kit on an automated QIAcube. Deep TCRalpha and TCRbeta repertoire profiling with unique molecular barcoding was performed on peripheral blood of monozygotic twin pairs concordant or discordant for inflammatory bowel disease. Smoking habits were recorded for all twin pairs, and each individual was classified as a current, former or never smoker. Comments on this clonotype: This receptor's antigen is unknown.

Results and caveats for the whole study, not just this receptor: No single strong signal or clonotype linked to IBD turned up in the results, so the idea that one exists was not supported. Compared with healthy twins, IBD patients had fewer clonotypes in common with other individuals, a difference most pronounced in patients showing signs of disease activity. The analysis was unable to tell different T cell subtypes apart. TCRbeta repertoire diversity, by inverse Simpson index, was decreased in IBD patients compared with their healthy co-twins. Differing immunosuppressive treatments among patients may have added background noise and inter-individual variability to the repertoires. Concordant and discordant twins showed no difference in repertoire similarity, possibly because of limited statistical power.

Preparation of the library involved 5' RACE. For each TCR library, approximately 3,700 ng of total RNA was used. For each sample, cDNA synthesis was carried out in eight separate reactions using SMARTScribe reverse transcriptase. Unique molecular identifiers containing a 6-nucleotide sample barcode were introduced through template switching during cDNA synthesis. Amplification of TCRalpha and TCRbeta cDNA involved two nested PCRs of roughly 16 and 10 cycles, and each PCR was followed by bead purification. Before amplification, the cDNA was treated with uracil DNA-glycosylase and purified using the QIAquick PCR purification kit. In the second PCR, Illumina TruSeq-compatible adapters and sample-specific barcodes were added. Library quality and concentration were checked on TapeStation and Qubit, and libraries were pooled at about 5 ng each. Sequencing of the pooled libraries was done on an Illumina HiSeq2500 single-index Rapid Run using custom sequencing primers and 2 x 100 bp reads. From the authors' description of their analysis: MiGEC version 1.2.6 was used for UMI-based consensus assembly to correct PCR and sequencing errors. MiXCR version 2.1.1 was used for V(D)J alignment, clonotype assembly and CDR3 extraction. To normalise gene usage, clonotype sharing and MAIT/NKT TCR abundance, the top 1000, 10 000 and 20 000 clonotypes in each sample were analysed. After downsampling to 27 000 UMIs, diversity was calculated as the inverse Simpson index using the vegan R package. Statistical testing used paired Mann-Whitney U tests on the discordant twin pairs and applied Benjamini-Hochberg correction for multiple testing. TCRdb reprocessed the reads, so every CDR3 protein sequence counts as one entry and DNA is not shown. These V and J calls are TCRdb output, not the study's own analysis. This sample's table has entries for a few hundred thousand distinct CDR3 sequences. Of the sample, 2% to 2.5% falls within the top ten clones.

The CDR3 holds 15 amino acids from the cysteine to the phenylalanine. DNA was not recorded. The germline V gene provides CDR1 SGHAT and CDR2 FQNNGV. This TCR derives from a human donor with ulcerative colitis or Crohn's disease, or a healthy co-twin of an affected twin (not recorded which). Specimen: blood. The chain is made from TRBV11-2 and TRBJ2-3; as DNA is missing, the TRBD2 call by TCRdb cannot be tested. The CDR3 amino acid sequence is: CASSFVSGSTDTQYF. When the CDR3 is completed using the reference TRBV11-2 and TRBJ2-3 genes on either side, the full variable domain is EAGVAQSPRYKIIEKRQSVAFWCNPISGHATLYWYQQILGQGPKLLIQFQNNGVVDDSQLPKDRFSAERLKGVDSTLKIQPAKLEDSAVYLCASSFVSGSTDTQYFGPGTRLTVL.